This passage covers 4 T cell receptor beta chains from one sample sequenced in a study of T cells in Graves' hyperthyroidism and ophthalmopathy. RNA transcripts gave rise to amplified TCR beta CDR3 regions. A set of HTBI primers served as the primers for a first-round RT-PCR of the TCR CDR3. MiXCR, run by TCRdb on the multiplex PCR reads, gives a single entry per CDR3 protein. The sample records some 570,000 distinct CDR3 sequences, 17% being singletons. What was sequenced was blood. The receptors derive from a woman aged 18-29 years with Graves' ophthalmopathy.

This clonotype was recorded at least ten times. V and J are TRBV20-1 and TRBJ2-1; perhaps TRBD1 as D (5 bases). V shed 0 bases and J shed 3 bases, with 9 bases lying between them. The CDR3 covers 14 residues. Germline CDR1 is DFQATT and CDR2 is SNEGSKA (reference sequence). The CDR3, as DNA: TGCAGTGCTAGAGAGAGACAGATCTACAATGAGCAGTTCTTC. Residues: CSARERQIYNEQFF.

This clonotype was seen only a few times. The chain uses TRBV7-9 and TRBJ2-7; D remains unclear. Germline CDR1 and CDR2: SEHNR and FQNEAQ (reference sequence). CDR3 length equals 12 residues. V lost 4 bases, J lost 6 bases, and 10 bases lay in between. The CDR3 here is CASSSLSPEQYF. CDR3 DNA sequence: TGTGCCAGCAGCTCCTTATCCCCCGAGCAGTACTTC. Using reference TRBV7-9 and TRBJ2-7 for the parts outside the CDR3, the full variable domain is DTGVSQNPRHKITKRGQNVTFRCDPISEHNRLYWYRQTLGQGPEFLTYFQNEAQLEKSRLLSDRFSAERPKGSFSTLEIQRTEQGDSAMYLCASSSLSPEQYFGPGTRLTVT.

This clonotype came up a few times. This chain connects TRBV6-5 to TRBJ1-5; no definite D call. With 5 bases removed from V and 7 bases from J, the gap between germline ends came to 12 bases. Per germline, CDR1 MNHEY and CDR2 SVGAGI. The CDR3 sequence is 13 residues long. CDR3 region: CASSHGVDQPQHF. The CDR3 nucleotides are TGTGCCAGCAGTCACGGGGTGGACCAGCCCCAGCATTTT.

This chain joins TRBV19 and TRBJ2-7, with TRBD1 matching 7 bases. CDR1 and CDR2 from the germline V gene are LNHDA and SQIVND (reference sequence). This CDR3 is 15 amino acids long. After removal of 6 bases from V and 2 bases from J, the junction contained 10 bases not matched to a gene. The CDR3 loop reads CASRMYTGATYEQYF. CDR3 nucleotides: TGTGCCAGTAGGATGTATACAGGGGCTACCTACGAGCAGTACTTC.